This passage covers 24 T cell receptor beta chains from one sample sequenced in a study of blood T cells in healthy people across ages (dated by TCRdb to between 2015 and 2017). The library was made by 5' RACE. The sequencer listed for this sample is Illumina HiSeq 2500. The second PCR ran for about 6 to 11 cycles and used a J-beta primer mix along with a sample-barcoded 5' primer. Clones were called with MiXCR by TCRdb after fastp trimmed the public reads at Q25, and only in-frame beta chains were retained. Each entry is one CDR3 protein sequence, shown with its most common DNA and genes. The sample yields 500,000 to 650,000 distinct CDR3 sequences; about 29% were counted once. The ten largest account for approximately 3.3% of the sample. The sample also formed part of further work on T cells of mothers and their children.

What was sequenced was blood. The receptors originated from a boy between 2 and 10 years old in good health.

This rearrangement joins TRBV9 to TRBJ2-3, with D possibly being TRBD2 (7 bases). Germline V gene lookup returns CDR1 SGDLS and CDR2 YYNGEE. The CDR3 sequence is 16 residues long. The V gene lost 0 bases and the J gene lost 1 base, with 12 bases spanning the gap. The CDR3 bases are TGTGCCAGCAGCGTAGAGCGAGGGGGGGGCACAGATACGCAGTATTTT. Translating gives CASSVERGGGTDTQYF.

The rearrangement uses TRBV27 and TRBJ1-2, with D tentatively TRBD1 (6 bases). V lost 6 bases and J lost 4, with 18 bases in between. The CDR3 covers 15 residues. CDR1 MNHEY and CDR2 SMNVEV come from the germline V gene (reference sequence). The CDR3 region has the DNA TGTGCCAGCAGCACTCTCACAGGGAGTGGCTATGGCTACACCTTC. This sequence encodes CASSTLTGSGYGYTF.

The chain combines TRBV7-3 with TRBJ2-5, with a tentative D call TRBD1 (5 bases). Between the trimmed V and J ends, which lost 0 bases and 2 bases, there was a span of 10 bases. The CDR3 totals 15 residues. Germline lookup yields CDR1 SGHTA and CDR2 FQGTGA. The CDR3 loop reads CASSLTGAPQETQYF. The DNA of the CDR3 is TGTGCCAGCAGCTTAACAGGGGCACCACAAGAGACCCAGTACTTC.

This clonotype was seen only a few times. The V call is TRBV20-1, the J call TRBJ1-2; 10 bases are a match to TRBD1. Trimming cost V 4 bases and J 8 bases; bases outside gene matches: 10. The germline V gene has CDR1 DFQATT and CDR2 SNEGSKA (reference sequence). The length of the CDR3 is 14 residues. The CDR3 is CSATQLDRGGGYTF. CDR3 sequence (DNA): TGCAGTGCTACCCAGCTGGACAGGGGGGGAGGCTACACCTTC.

This clonotype was recorded at least ten times. This chain uses TRBV20-1 with TRBJ2-5, with D possibly TRBD1 on 6 matching bases. Germline loops: CDR1 DFQATT, CDR2 SNEGSKA (reference sequence). The CDR3 loop spans 15 amino acids. Trimming stripped 1 base from V and 2 bases from J, with 14 bases between. CDR3 nucleotide sequence: TGCAGTGCTAGAGCGAATCGCGACAGGCAAGAGACCCAGTACTTC. Translation gives CSARANRDRQETQYF.

V usage is TRBV7-2 and J usage is TRBJ1-4; D remains ambiguous. CDR3 length: 18 amino acids. V dropped 1 base and J dropped 7 bases, with 22 bases sitting between them. Germline V lookup: CDR1 SGHTA, CDR2 FQGNSA. The CDR3 is CASSLDGPHVVRFEKLFF. For the CDR3, the DNA is TGTGCCAGCAGCTTAGATGGGCCCCATGTAGTGCGGTTTGAAAAACTGTTTTTT. Filled out from reference TRBV7-2 and TRBJ1-4, the complete variable domain reads GAGVSQSPSNKVTEKGKDVELRCDPISGHTALYWYRQSLGQGLEFLIYFQGNSAPDKSGLPSDRFSAERTGGSVSTLTIQRTQQEDSAVYLCASSLDGPHVVRFEKLFFGSGTQLSVL.

This clonotype has more than one count but fewer than ten. The J gene is TRBJ1-5, the V gene TRBV12-3 or TRBV12-4; TRBD1 is a possible D gene (6 bases). V lost 3 bases and J lost 3, with 18 bases in between. The CDR3 runs to 17 residues. CDR3 residues: CASSLRGGLGYNQPQHF. The CDR3 region has the DNA TGTGCCAGCAGTTTGAGGGGGGGCTTAGGCTACAATCAGCCCCAGCATTTT.

This chain uses TRBV7-9 with TRBJ2-7; perhaps TRBD1 as D (5 bases). The CDR3 is made up of 12 amino acids. Per the germline V gene, CDR1 is SEHNR and CDR2 is FQNEAQ (reference sequence). V shed 4 bases and J shed 5 bases, with 9 bases lying between them. The CDR3 DNA reads TGTGCCAGCAGCTCAAGGGGAAACGAGCAGTACTTC. Its protein product is CASSSRGNEQYF. Based on the CDR3 plus reference TRBV7-9 and TRBJ2-7, the full variable domain is DTGVSQNPRHKITKRGQNVTFRCDPISEHNRLYWYRQTLGQGPEFLTYFQNEAQLEKSRLLSDRFSAERPKGSFSTLEIQRTEQGDSAMYLCASSSRGNEQYFGPGTRLTVT.

The rearrangement joins TRBV6-6 to TRBJ1-2; possible D gene TRBD1, 5 bases. The CDR3 runs to 13 residues. Germline values: CDR1 MNHNY, CDR2 SVGAGI (reference sequence). V lost 5 bases and J lost 3, with 10 bases in between. CDR3 nucleotides: TGTGCCAGCAGTCCGGGACGGCACTATGGCTACACCTTC. This translates into CASSPGRHYGYTF.

The chain links TRBV6-1 to TRBJ2-5, with TRBD1 matching 7 bases. J gave up 3 bases and V 6 bases, and 7 bases lay outside the gene matches. The CDR3 spans 14 residues. CDR1 is MNHNS, CDR2 SASEGT, per germline. The CDR3 loop reads CASSVDRVEETQYF. The CDR3 coding sequence is TGTGCCAGCAGCGTCGACAGGGTAGAAGAGACCCAGTACTTC.

This clonotype was seen a handful of times. The V call is TRBV25-1, the J call TRBJ2-5; possible D gene TRBD2, 7 bases. V was trimmed by 3 bases and J by 5 bases, leaving 19 bases between them. The CDR3 is 16 residues long. Germline assignment: CDR1 MGHDK and CDR2 SYGVNS. The CDR3 sequence is CASSDGGGVRGETQYF. The CDR3 DNA is TGTGCCAGCAGTGATGGGGGGGGCGTAAGGGGGGAGACCCAGTACTTC.

CDR3 DNA: TGTGCCAGTAGTATTCAAGGGGCAGACACTGAAGCTTTCTTT. Translated: CASSIQGADTEAFF. The rearrangement uses TRBV19 and TRBJ1-1; maybe TRBD1 (5 bases). Germline CDR1 LNHDA, CDR2 SQIVND (reference sequence). CDR3 length equals 14 residues. The germline V and J ends were trimmed by 3 bases and 3 bases, with 11 bases remaining between them.

This clonotype was observed at least ten times. This chain joins TRBV7-3 and TRBJ2-1; D remains unclear. The germline V and J ends were trimmed by 1 base and 7 bases, with 5 bases remaining between them. The CDR3 totals 12 residues. The germline V gene has CDR1 SGHTA and CDR2 FQGTGA. The CDR3 spells CASSLNRNEQFF. CDR3 nucleotide sequence: TGTGCCAGCAGCTTAAATCGGAATGAGCAGTTCTTC.

In its sample, this clonotype was seen a few times. CDR3 DNA: TGTGCCAGCAGCCAATATCAGCGCGAAAAACTGTTTTTT. Translation gives CASSQYQREKLFF. The J gene is TRBJ1-4, the V gene TRBV3-1; the D is unclear. The CDR3 has 13 residues. Looked up from germline, CDR1 is LGHDT and CDR2 is YNNKEL (reference sequence). V lost 2 bases and J 8 bases, leaving 9 bases between the germline ends.

Only a few counts were recorded for this clonotype. The chain uses TRBV12-3 or TRBV12-4 and TRBJ2-4; D not certain. The V and J ends lost 6 bases and 4 bases respectively, with 7 bases between them. CDR3 length: 12 amino acids. The CDR3, as DNA: TGTGCCAGCAGGGGCTCAAAAAACATTCAGTACTTC. It specifies CASRGSKNIQYF.

This chain's CDR3 is CASTPGQGHGELFF. CDR3 coding DNA: TGTGCCAGCACTCCGGGACAGGGGCACGGGGAGCTGTTTTTT. The J gene is TRBJ2-2, the V gene TRBV2; 10 nucleotides line up with TRBD1. Looked up from germline, CDR1 is SNHLY and CDR2 is FYNNEI. The CDR3 loop spans 14 amino acids. The ends lost 7 bases at V and 7 bases at J; junction bases unmatched: 6.

The genes are TRBV20-1 and TRBJ2-7, with 8 bases matching TRBD2. CDR1 is DFQATT and CDR2 is SNEGSKA in the germline V gene (reference sequence). This CDR3 is 12 amino acids long. V dropped 5 bases and J dropped 4; count of bases not matched to a gene: 4. The CDR3 sequence is CSASGTRYEQYF. CDR3 bases: TGCAGTGCTTCCGGGACTAGATACGAGCAGTACTTC.

The chain uses TRBV7-9 and TRBJ1-4, with D hard to call. Germline lookup yields CDR1 SEHNR and CDR2 FQNEAQ (reference sequence). The V end lost 5 bases, the J end lost 8 bases, and 18 bases lay between the germline ends. The CDR3 loop spans 15 amino acids. In DNA, the CDR3 is TGTGCCAGCAGCCTCAGGCTTGGGTCGGAGGAAAAACTGTTTTTT. Translation: CASSLRLGSEEKLFF.

The rearrangement joins TRBV7-3 to TRBJ2-4; 9 bases map to TRBD1. V was pared by 0 bases and J by 6 bases, with 3 bases of the junction left unmatched. The CDR3 sequence is 15 residues long. Per the germline V gene, CDR1 is SGHTA and CDR2 is FQGTGA. The CDR3 here is CASSLTGTGRNIQYF. The CDR3 DNA sequence: TGTGCCAGCAGCTTAACCGGGACAGGGCGAAACATTCAGTACTTC.

This clonotype was seen a handful of times. The genes are TRBV13 and TRBJ2-5; maybe TRBD1 (5 bases). Germline values: CDR1 PRHDT, CDR2 FYEKMQ (reference sequence). The CDR3 totals 16 residues. The germline V and J ends were trimmed by 1 base and 2 bases, with 14 bases remaining between them. CDR3 DNA sequence: TGTGCCAGCAGCTTAGAGTTCACAGGACCTCAAGAGACCCAGTACTTC. Protein product: CASSLEFTGPQETQYF.

This clonotype was seen a few times. The rearrangement joins TRBV6-5 to TRBJ1-5, with a tentative D call TRBD1 (5 bases). The CDR3 extends over 15 amino acids. The germline V and J ends were trimmed by 7 bases and 2 bases, with 15 bases remaining between them. Per germline, CDR1 MNHEY and CDR2 SVGAGI. The CDR3 loop is CASKRWDERNQPQHF. CDR3 nucleotides: TGTGCCAGCAAGAGATGGGACGAGCGCAATCAGCCCCAGCATTTT.

There are a few counts of this clonotype. Here the CDR3 reads CASSHYPGLTSFRTNEKLFF. For the CDR3, the DNA is TGCGCCAGCAGCCACTACCCGGGACTAACCTCATTCCGAACTAATGAAAAACTGTTTTTT. The V gene is TRBV4-3, the J gene TRBJ1-4, with D perhaps TRBD1 (5 bases). With 3 bases removed from V and 1 base from J, the gap between germline ends came to 24 bases. In germline, CDR1 is LGHNA, CDR2 YSLEER. The CDR3 consists of 20 residues.

The genes are TRBV20-1 and TRBJ2-2; D assignment may be TRBD1 or TRBD2 (6 bases each). Deletions cut 3 bases from V and 6 bases from J, with 20 bases between. The CDR3 has 16 amino acids. Germline V gene sequence: CDR1 DFQATT, CDR2 SNEGSKA (reference sequence). The CDR3 sequence is CSARIEGGVGPGELFF. Here the CDR3 DNA reads TGCAGTGCTAGGATTGAGGGGGGAGTGGGCCCCGGGGAGCTGTTTTTT.

The V and J genes are TRBV7-9 and TRBJ2-2; no definite D call. The V end lost 3 bases, the J end lost 10 bases, and 9 bases lay between the germline ends. The CDR3 totals 12 residues. Looked up from germline, CDR1 is SEHNR and CDR2 is FQNEAQ (reference sequence). The CDR3 sequence is CASSFDSQELFF. DNA for the CDR3: TGTGCCAGCAGCTTTGACTCGCAGGAGCTGTTTTTT. The full variable domain, rest sourced from reference TRBV7-9 and TRBJ2-2, is DTGVSQNPRHKITKRGQNVTFRCDPISEHNRLYWYRQTLGQGPEFLTYFQNEAQLEKSRLLSDRFSAERPKGSFSTLEIQRTEQGDSAMYLCASSFDSQELFFGEGSRLTVL.